The subject of this entry is one TCR beta chain. The record originates from a study of blood T cells in healthy people across ages. Primed by a sample-barcoded 5' primer and a J-beta primer mix, a second PCR proceeded for roughly 7 to 12 cycles. MiXCR was run by TCRdb on the 5' RACE reads, yielding one entry per CDR3 protein. The table lists around 1.5 million distinct CDR3 sequences, around 59% of them singletons. The receptor was isolated from a man younger than 30 in good health. The sample was blood.

For the CDR3, the DNA is TGTGCCAGCAGTTTATGGTCTAGCGGTTCCTCCTACGAGCAGTACTTC. Its translation is CASSLWSSGSSYEQYF. V gene TRBV27 combines with J gene TRBJ2-7, with TRBD2 matching 7 bases. The CDR3 extends over 16 amino acids. The trim removed 1 base at V and 0 bases at J, leaving 6 bases unmatched. From germline, CDR1 is MNHEY and CDR2 SMNVEV (reference sequence).